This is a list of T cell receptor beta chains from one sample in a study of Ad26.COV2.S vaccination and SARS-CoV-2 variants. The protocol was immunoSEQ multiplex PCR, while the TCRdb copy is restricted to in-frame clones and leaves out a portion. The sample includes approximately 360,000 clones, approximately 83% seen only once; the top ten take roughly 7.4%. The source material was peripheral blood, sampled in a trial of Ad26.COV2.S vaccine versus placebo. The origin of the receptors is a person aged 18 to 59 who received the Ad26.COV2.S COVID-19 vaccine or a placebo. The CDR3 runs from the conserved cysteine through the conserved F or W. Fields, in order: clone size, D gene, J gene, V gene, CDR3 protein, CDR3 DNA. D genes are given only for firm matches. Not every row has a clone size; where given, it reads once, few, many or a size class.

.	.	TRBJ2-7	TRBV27	CASAYPGSYEQYF	TGTGCCAGCGCATATCCGGGTTCCTACGAGCAGTACTTC
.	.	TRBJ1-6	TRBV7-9	CASSSGLAVYSPLHF	TGTGCCAGCAGTTCTGGTCTGGCGGTCTATTCACCCCTCCACTTT
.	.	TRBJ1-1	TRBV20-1	CSASLSAGQTVAFF	TGCAGTGCTAGTTTGTCGGCGGGCCAAACGGTAGCTTTCTTT
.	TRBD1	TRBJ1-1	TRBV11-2	CASSRDRDTEAFF	TGTGCCAGCAGTCGGGACAGGGACACTGAAGCTTTCTTT
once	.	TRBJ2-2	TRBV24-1	CATSDLQGDTGELFF	TGTGCCACCAGTGATTTGCAAGGAGACACCGGGGAGCTGTTTTTT
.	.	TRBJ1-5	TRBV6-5	CASSPGQYSNQPQHF	TGTGCCAGCAGTCCCGGGCAGTATAGCAATCAGCCCCAGCATTTT
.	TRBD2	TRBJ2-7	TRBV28	CASTGGGGREFYEQYF	TGTGCCAGCACAGGAGGCGGGGGGCGGGAGTTCTACGAGCAGTACTTC
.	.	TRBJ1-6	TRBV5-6	CASSSELSSYNSPLHF	TGTGCCAGCAGCTCCGAATTGAGTTCCTATAATTCACCCCTCCACTTT
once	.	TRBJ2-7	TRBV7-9	CASSHPDGTYEQYF	TGTGCCAGCAGCCACCCCGACGGAACCTACGAGCAGTACTTC
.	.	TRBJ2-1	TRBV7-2	CASSLRGGPNEQFF	TGTGCCAGCAGCTTGAGGGGGGGCCCCAATGAGCAGTTCTTC
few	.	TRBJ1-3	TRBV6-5	CASTARQQNTIYF	TGTGCCAGCACGGCTAGGCAACAGAACACCATATATTTT
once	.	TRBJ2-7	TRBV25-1	CASSGAAHWYF	TGTGCCAGCAGTGGGGCTGCCCATTGGTACTTC
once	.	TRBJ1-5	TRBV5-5	CASSRTEAIQPQHF	TGTGCCAGCAGCCGCACCGAAGCTATTCAGCCCCAGCATTTT
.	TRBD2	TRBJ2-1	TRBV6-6	CASSTRGERGYNEQFF	TGTGCCAGCAGTACCCGAGGGGAGCGGGGTTACAATGAGCAGTTCTTC
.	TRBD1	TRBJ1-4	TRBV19	CASRYRGREKLFF	TGTGCCAGCAGGTACAGGGGGCGGGAAAAACTGTTTTTT
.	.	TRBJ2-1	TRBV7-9	CASSLVSNEQFF	TGTGCCAGCAGCTTAGTCAGTAACGAGCAGTTCTTC
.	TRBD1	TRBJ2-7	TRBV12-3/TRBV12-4	CASRKGGKYEQYF	TGTGCCAGCAGGAAAGGGGGCAAGTACGAGCAGTACTTC
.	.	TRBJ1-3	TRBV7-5	CARSTEGSRGNTIYF	TGTGCCAGAAGTACTGAGGGGTCTAGGGGAAACACCATATATTTT
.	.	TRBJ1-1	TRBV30	CAWSPMNTEAFF	TGTGCCTGGAGTCCTATGAACACTGAAGCTTTCTTT
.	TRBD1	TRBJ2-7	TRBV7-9	CASSLRDRGSEQYF	TGTGCCAGCAGCTTAAGGGACAGGGGCTCCGAGCAGTACTTC
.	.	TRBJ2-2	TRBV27	CASSFYPGELFF	TGTGCCAGCAGTTTTTACCCCGGGGAGCTGTTTTTT
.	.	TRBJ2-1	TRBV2	CASKGTEQFF	TGTGCCAGCAAAGGTACTGAGCAGTTCTTC
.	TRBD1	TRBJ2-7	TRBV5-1	CASSFDRGPSYEQYF	TGCGCCAGCAGCTTTGACAGGGGACCTTCCTACGAGCAGTACTTC
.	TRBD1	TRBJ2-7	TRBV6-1	CASSDGTGPYEQYF	TGTGCCAGCAGTGACGGGACAGGTCCCTACGAGCAGTACTTC
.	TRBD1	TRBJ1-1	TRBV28	CASWTRGRATEAFF	TGTGCCAGCTGGACGAGGGGGCGGGCCACTGAAGCTTTCTTT
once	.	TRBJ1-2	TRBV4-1	CASSQDSYGYTF	TGCGCCAGCAGCCAAGATTCCTATGGCTACACCTTC
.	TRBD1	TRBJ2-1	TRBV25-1	CASSEFSGRGQGYNEQFF	TGTGCCAGCAGTGAATTCTCGGGACGGGGACAGGGATACAATGAGCAGTTCTTC
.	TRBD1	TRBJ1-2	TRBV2	CASSERGTGGDGYTF	TGTGCCAGCAGTGAGCGAGGGACAGGGGGCGATGGCTACACCTTC
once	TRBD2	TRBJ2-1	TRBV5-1	CASSLRSGGNEQFF	TGCGCCAGCAGCTTGAGAAGCGGGGGCAATGAGCAGTTCTTC
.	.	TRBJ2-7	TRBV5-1	CASSSGLGQYF	TGCGCCAGCAGTTCTGGGTTAGGGCAGTACTTC
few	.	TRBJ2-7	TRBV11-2	CASSLLTGAYEQYF	TGTGCCAGCAGCTTGTTAACAGGAGCCTACGAGCAGTACTTC
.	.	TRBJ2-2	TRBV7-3	CASSLTGQGGELFF	TGTGCCAGCAGCTTAACAGGGCAGGGCGGGGAGCTGTTTTTT
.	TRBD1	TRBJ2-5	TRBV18	CASSPRDREETQYF	TGTGCCAGCTCACCCCGGGACAGGGAAGAGACCCAGTACTTC
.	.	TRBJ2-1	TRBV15	CATSRDLVGEQFF	TGTGCCACCAGCAGAGATCTAGTGGGAGAGCAGTTCTTC
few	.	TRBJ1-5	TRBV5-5	CASSLLRGQPQHF	TGTGCCAGCAGCCTCCTTCGGGGTCAGCCCCAGCATTTT
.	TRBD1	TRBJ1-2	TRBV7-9	CASSLATGTGRIYGYTF	TGTGCCAGCAGCTTAGCGACCGGGACAGGAAGGATCTATGGCTACACCTTC
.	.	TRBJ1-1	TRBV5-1	CASSIRRPLGTEAFF	TGCGCCAGCTCAATACGCCGTCCCTTGGGCACTGAAGCTTTCTTT
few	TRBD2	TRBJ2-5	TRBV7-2	CASSPAPGTSGIWETQYF	TGTGCCAGCAGCCCCGCCCCGGGCACTAGCGGGATCTGGGAGACCCAGTACTTC
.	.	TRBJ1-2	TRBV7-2	CASSLDRRRATNYGYTF	TGTGCCAGCAGCTTAGATCGTCGCAGAGCAACTAACTATGGCTACACCTTC
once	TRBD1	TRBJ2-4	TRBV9	CASSPEGAGAKNIQYF	TGTGCCAGCAGCCCTGAGGGGGCAGGGGCCAAAAACATTCAGTACTTC
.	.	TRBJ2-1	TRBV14	CASSQVSLDEQFF	TGTGCCAGCAGCCAAGTATCCCTTGATGAGCAGTTCTTC
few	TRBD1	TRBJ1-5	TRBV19	CASTIGTGGHQPQHF	TGTGCCAGTACCATAGGGACAGGGGGACATCAGCCCCAGCATTTT
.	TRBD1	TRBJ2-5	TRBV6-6	CASSRTGRQETQYF	TGTGCCAGCAGCAGGACAGGGAGGCAAGAGACCCAGTACTTC
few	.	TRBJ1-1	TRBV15	CATGLGPMNTEAFF	TGTGCCACCGGGCTTGGGCCGATGAACACTGAAGCTTTCTTT
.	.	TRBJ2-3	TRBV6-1	CASSDRVSTDTQYF	TGTGCCAGCAGTGACAGGGTTAGCACAGATACGCAGTATTTT
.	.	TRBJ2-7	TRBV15	CATSQRTANYEQYF	TGTGCCACCAGCCAGCGGACAGCTAACTACGAGCAGTACTTC
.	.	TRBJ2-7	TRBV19	CATSPRGTYEQYF	TGTGCCACCTCACCCAGAGGGACCTACGAGCAGTACTTC
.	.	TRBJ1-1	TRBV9	CASSPNTGHWNTEAFF	TGTGCCAGCAGCCCAAACACGGGACATTGGAACACTGAAGCTTTCTTT
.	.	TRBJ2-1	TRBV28	CASSLGGRGWWFF	TGTGCCAGCAGTTTAGGGGGGCGGGGTTGGTGGTTCTTC
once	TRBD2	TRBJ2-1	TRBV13	CASSRRGGRALKEQFF	TGTGCCAGCAGCCGCAGGGGCGGGAGGGCCCTCAAGGAGCAGTTCTTC
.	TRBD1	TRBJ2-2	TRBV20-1	CSASARGRHTGELFF	TGCAGTGCTAGTGCCAGGGGGAGACACACCGGGGAGCTGTTTTTT
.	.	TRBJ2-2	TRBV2	CASVGSPPNFPGELFF	TGTGCCAGCGTTGGCAGCCCCCCCAACTTCCCCGGGGAGCTGTTTTTT